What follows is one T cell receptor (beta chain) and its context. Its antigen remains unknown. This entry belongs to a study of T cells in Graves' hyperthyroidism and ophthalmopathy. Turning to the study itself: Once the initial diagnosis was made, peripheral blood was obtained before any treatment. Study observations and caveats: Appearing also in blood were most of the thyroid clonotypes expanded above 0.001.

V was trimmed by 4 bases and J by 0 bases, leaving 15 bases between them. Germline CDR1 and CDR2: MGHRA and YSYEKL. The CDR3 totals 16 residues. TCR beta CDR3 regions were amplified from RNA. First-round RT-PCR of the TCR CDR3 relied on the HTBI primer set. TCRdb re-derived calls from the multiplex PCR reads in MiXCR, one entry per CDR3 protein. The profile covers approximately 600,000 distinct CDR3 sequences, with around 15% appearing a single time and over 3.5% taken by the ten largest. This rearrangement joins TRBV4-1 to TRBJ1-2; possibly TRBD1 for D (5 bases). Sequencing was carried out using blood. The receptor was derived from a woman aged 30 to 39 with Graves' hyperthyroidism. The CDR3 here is CASSPTHGGSNYGYTF. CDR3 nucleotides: TGCGCCAGCAGCCCTACCCATGGGGGGTCTAACTATGGCTACACCTTC.